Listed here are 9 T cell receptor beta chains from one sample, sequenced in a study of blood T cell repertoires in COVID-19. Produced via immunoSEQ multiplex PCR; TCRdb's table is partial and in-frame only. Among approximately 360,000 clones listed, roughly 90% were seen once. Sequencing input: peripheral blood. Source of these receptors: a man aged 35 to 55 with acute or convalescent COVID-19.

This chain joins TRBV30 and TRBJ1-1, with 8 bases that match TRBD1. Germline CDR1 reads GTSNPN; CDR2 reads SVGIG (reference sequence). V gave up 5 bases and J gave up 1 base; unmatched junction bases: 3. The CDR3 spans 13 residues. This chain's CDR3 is CAWAGQANTEAFF. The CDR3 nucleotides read TGTGCCTGGGCGGGACAGGCGAACACTGAAGCTTTCTTT. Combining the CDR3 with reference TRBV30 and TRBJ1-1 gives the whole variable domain SQTIHQWPATLVQPVGSPLSLECTVEGTSNPNLYWYRQAAGRGLQLLFYSVGIGQISSEVPQNLSASRPQDRQFILSSKKLLLSDSGFYLCAWAGQANTEAFFGQGTRLTVV.

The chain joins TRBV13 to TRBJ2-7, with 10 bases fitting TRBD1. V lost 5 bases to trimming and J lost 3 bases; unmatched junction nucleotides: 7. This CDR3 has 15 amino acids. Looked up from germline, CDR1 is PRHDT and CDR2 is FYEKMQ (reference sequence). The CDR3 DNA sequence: TGTGCCAGCAGCCTGGGACAGGGGACTTTCTACGAGCAGTACTTC. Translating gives CASSLGQGTFYEQYF.

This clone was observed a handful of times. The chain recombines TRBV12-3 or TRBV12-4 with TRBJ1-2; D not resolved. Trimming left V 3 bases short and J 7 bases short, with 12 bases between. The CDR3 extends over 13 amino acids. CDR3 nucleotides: TGTGCCAGCAGTTTTTCAAGTGCGCTTGGCTACACCTTC. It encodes CASSFSSALGYTF.

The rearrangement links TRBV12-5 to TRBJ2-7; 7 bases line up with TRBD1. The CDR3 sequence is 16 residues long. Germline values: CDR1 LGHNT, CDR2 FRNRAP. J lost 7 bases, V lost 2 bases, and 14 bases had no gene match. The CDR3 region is CASGLPRDSHSGEQYF. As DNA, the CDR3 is TGTGCTAGTGGTTTGCCGAGGGACAGCCACTCAGGAGAGCAGTACTTC.

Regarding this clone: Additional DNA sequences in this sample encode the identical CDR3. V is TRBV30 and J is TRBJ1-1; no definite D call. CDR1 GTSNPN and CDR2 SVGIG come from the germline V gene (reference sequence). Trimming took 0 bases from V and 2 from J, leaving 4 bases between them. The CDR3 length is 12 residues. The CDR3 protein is CAWSVGNTEAFF. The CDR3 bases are TGTGCCTGGAGTGTCGGTAACACTGAAGCTTTCTTT.

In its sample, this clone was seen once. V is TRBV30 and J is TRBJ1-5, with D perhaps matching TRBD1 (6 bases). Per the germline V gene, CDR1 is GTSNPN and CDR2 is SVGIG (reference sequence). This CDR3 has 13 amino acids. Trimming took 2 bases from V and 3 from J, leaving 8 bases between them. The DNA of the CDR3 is TGTGCCTGGAGTCAGGGGTACAATCAGCCCCAGCATTTT. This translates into CAWSQGYNQPQHF.

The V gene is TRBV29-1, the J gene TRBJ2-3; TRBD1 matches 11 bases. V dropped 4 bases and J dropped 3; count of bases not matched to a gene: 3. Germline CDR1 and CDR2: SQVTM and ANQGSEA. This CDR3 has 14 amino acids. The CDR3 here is CSVAGQGGTDTQYF. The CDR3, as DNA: TGCAGCGTTGCGGGACAGGGGGGAACAGATACGCAGTATTTT.

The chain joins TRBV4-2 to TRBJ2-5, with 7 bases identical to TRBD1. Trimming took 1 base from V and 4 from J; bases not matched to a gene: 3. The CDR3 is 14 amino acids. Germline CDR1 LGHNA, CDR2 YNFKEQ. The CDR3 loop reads CASSQGTGGETQYF. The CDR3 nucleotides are TGTGCCAGCAGCCAAGGGACAGGAGGAGAGACCCAGTACTTC.

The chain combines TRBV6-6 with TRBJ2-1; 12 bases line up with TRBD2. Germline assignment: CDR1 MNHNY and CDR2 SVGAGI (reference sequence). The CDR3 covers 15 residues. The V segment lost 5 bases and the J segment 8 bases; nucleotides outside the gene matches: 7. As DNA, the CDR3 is TGTGCCAGCAGTAGACTAGCGGGAGATTTCGATGAGCAGTTCTTC. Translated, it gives CASSRLAGDFDEQFF.